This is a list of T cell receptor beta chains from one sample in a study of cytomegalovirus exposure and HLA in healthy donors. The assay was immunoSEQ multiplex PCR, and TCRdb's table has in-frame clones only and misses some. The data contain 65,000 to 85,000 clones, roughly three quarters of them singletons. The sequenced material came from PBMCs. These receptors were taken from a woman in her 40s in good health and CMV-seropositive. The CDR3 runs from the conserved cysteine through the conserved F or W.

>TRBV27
CASMGTGGKADEQYF
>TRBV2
CASRRGPNQPQHF
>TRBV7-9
CASSSGTGKNTGELFF
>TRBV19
CASQPAGTFENIQYF
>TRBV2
CASSRGQGRGEQYF
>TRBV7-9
CASSQLAGVTDTQYF
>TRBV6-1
CASSARDRGPNEQFF
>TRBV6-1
CASSESRTVQETQYF
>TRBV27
CASSSSQFVETQYF
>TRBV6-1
CATDRQGLNTEAFF
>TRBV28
CADWGVYGYTF
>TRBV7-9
CASSLLPGTGRNEQFF
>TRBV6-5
CASSRHRDQPQHF
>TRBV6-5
CASSYAPGQINEKLFF
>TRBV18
CASSPNQETQYF
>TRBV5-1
CASSLGGSHQETQYF
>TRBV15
CATSRAGTDYGYTF